Following are 8 T cell receptor beta chains from one sample sequenced in a study of T-cell reconstitution after alpha-beta-depleted transplantation in children. A TCRbeta library incorporating unique molecular identifiers was prepared. TCRdb reprocessed the PCR reads with MiXCR, giving one entry per CDR3 protein. The sample holds under 75,000 distinct CDR3 sequences, 11% seen once. The source was PBMCs, collected before TCRalphabeta/CD19-depleted stem cell transplant. These receptors were obtained from a boy aged 10-17 years with acute myeloid leukemia, due to receive a stem cell transplant.

In this sample, this clonotype turned up many times. This sequence joins TRBV5-1 and TRBJ2-5, with TRBD1 matching over 7 bases. The CDR3 contains 16 residues. CDR1 and CDR2 from the germline V gene are SGHRS and YFSETQ. V gave up 3 bases and J gave up 2 bases; unmatched junction bases: 10. This CDR3 is CASSSEGGSSQETQYF. DNA of the CDR3: TGCGCCAGCAGCTCGGAAGGGGGCTCGAGTCAAGAGACCCAGTACTTC.

This clonotype was recorded many times. V gene TRBV7-3 combines with J gene TRBJ1-5; D gene ambiguous. The V and J ends lost 3 bases and 6 bases respectively, with 9 bases between them. Germline loops: CDR1 SGHTA, CDR2 FQGTGA. The CDR3 is made up of 13 amino acids. The CDR3 nucleotides are TGTGCCAGCAGCTTGAAGGGAGGTCAGCCCCAGCATTTT. Amino acid sequence: CASSLKGGQPQHF.

This clonotype was observed at least ten times. The chain recombines TRBV7-3 with TRBJ2-2; 7 positions agree with TRBD1. There are 15 residues in the CDR3. CDR1 SGHTA and CDR2 FQGTGA come from the germline V gene. With V trimmed by 4 bases and J by 6 bases, 8 bases remained unmatched. The CDR3 spells CASSSNRGPAGELFF. The CDR3 DNA reads TGTGCCAGCAGCTCCAACAGGGGACCCGCCGGGGAGCTGTTTTTT.

The sample holds many counts of this clonotype. The V gene is TRBV25-1, the J gene TRBJ2-7, with TRBD2 matching over 10 bases. Trimming removed 4 bases from V and 5 bases from J; junction bases left unmatched: 5. Per germline, CDR1 MGHDK and CDR2 SYGVNS. This CDR3 has 14 amino acids. The CDR3 sequence is CASSGSGRAHEQYF. CDR3 nucleotide sequence: TGTGCCAGCAGTGGAAGCGGGAGGGCCCACGAGCAGTACTTC.

There are many counts of this clonotype. J is TRBJ2-3 and V is TRBV11-1; tentative D call: TRBD2 (6 bases). The CDR3 length is 18 residues. The germline gives CDR1 SGHAT, CDR2 FQDESV (reference sequence). V was shortened by 11 bases and J by 0 bases, with 27 bases between the two germline ends. The CDR3 loop reads CALGLREPTKPSTDTQYF. In nucleotides, the CDR3 is TGTGCCCTAGGCCTTCGGGAGCCCACAAAACCTAGCACAGATACGCAGTATTTT.

The chain's CDR3 is CASIQPGRGTEAFF. The CDR3, as DNA: TGTGCCAGCATCCAACCAGGGAGAGGGACTGAAGCTTTCTTT. The chain links TRBV6-5 to TRBJ1-1, with D maybe TRBD1 (5 bases). This CDR3 is 14 amino acids long. Germline V CDR1 and CDR2: MNHEY, SVGAGI. Deletions cut 7 bases from V and 5 bases from J, with 17 bases between.

This clonotype was seen at least ten times. The rearrangement uses TRBV2 and TRBJ2-5; no firm D call. The ends were cut back, 0 bases at V and 5 bases at J, with 7 bases in the middle. In germline, CDR1 is SNHLY, CDR2 FYNNEI. The CDR3 has 13 amino acids. The CDR3 sequence: CASSEATPETQYF. The CDR3, as DNA: TGTGCCAGCAGTGAAGCAACCCCGGAGACCCAGTACTTC.

In its sample, this clonotype was seen a few times. The rearrangement uses TRBV28 and TRBJ1-2; no reliable D call. The CDR3 spans 11 residues. Trimming took off 6 bases at V and 7 bases at J, with 9 bases between the two ends. The germline V gene has CDR1 MDHEN and CDR2 SYDVKM. In DNA, the CDR3 is TGTGCCAGCAGAAGTTTTGGTGGCTACACCTTC. Translation gives CASRSFGGYTF.